This TCR beta chain was observed in a study of vaccination and CD4 T cells after COVID-19. Study overall: Investigators drew the post-COVID samples a median about 98 days after diagnosis, with a range of 35 to 161.

This CDR3 contains 18 residues. Trimming cost V 4 bases and J 3 bases; bases outside gene matches: 13. CDR1 and CDR2 from the germline V gene are LNHDA and SQIVND (reference sequence). Indicated treatment: approximately nine-day PBMC culture with coronavirus spike peptide pools or control peptides (ViraFEST assay). Findings of the study overall: Relatively few convalescent patients were studied, without early post-infection timepoints.

The Oncomine TCR Beta short-read assay was applied to DNA of cultured CD4+ T cells. Investigators obtained genomic DNA by extraction from cultured CD4+ T cells. Each CDR3 protein is one row after TCRdb ran MiXCR on the PCR reads. This repertoire shows more than 10,000 distinct CDR3 sequences, approximately 45% found once; its top ten account for 15%. A note on this clonotype: Its specificity is not known.

The sample was CD4+ T cells from blood, cultured in vitro. The receptor's source is a human donor who had recovered from COVID-19. The chain employs TRBV19 and TRBJ2-5; TRBD2 agrees at 11 bases. The CDR3 DNA is TGTGCCAGTAGTACAATAGCGGGAGGGCCCCCATCCGAAGAGACCCAGTACTTC. Translated: CASSTIAGGPPSEETQYF.